The sample holds a few counts of the clone carrying this T cell receptor beta chain. These data are taken from a study of shared clonotypes between healthy human individuals. The table came from immunoSEQ multiplex PCR; TCRdb's copy has only in-frame clones and leaves some out. This table has 550,000 to 800,000 clones, roughly 87% appearing once. The CDR3 is 12 residues long. Between the trimmed V and J ends, which lost 3 bases and 0 bases, there was a span of 0 bases. Per the germline V gene, CDR1 is SGHNT and CDR2 is YYREEE (reference sequence). Within Nashville, Tennessee resided all donors, each a Caucasian adult.

V usage is TRBV5-4 and J usage is TRBJ2-2; D remains unclear. Sequencing input: memory CD8+ T cells from PBMCs. Noted subset: CD45RO+ cells pooled with CCR7-negative TemRA cells. The receptor comes from a man younger than 30 in good health. Some clones in this sample may be carry-over from other donors' samples. CDR3 bases: TGTGCCAGCAGCTCGAACACCGGGGAGCTGTTTTTT. It specifies CASSSNTGELFF.